This T cell receptor beta chain was sequenced for a study of CD8+CD57+ T cells in acquired aplastic anemia. V lost 1 base and J lost 2, with 6 bases in between. Germline V gives CDR1 LNHDA, CDR2 SQIVND (reference sequence). This CDR3 is built from 15 residues. Findings and limits, study-wide: Patients had roughly 29 CD8+ CDR3 sequences in common with controls (the shared set).

Sequencing was done on patients that had shown CD8+CD57+ cell expansion by flow cytometry. Diagnosis of severe acquired aplastic anemia applied to all patients. The study profiled TCR beta VDJ and CDR3 using genomic DNA as template. Each CDR3 protein is one row after TCRdb ran MiXCR on the reads. The sample shows about 180,000 distinct CDR3 sequences, 55% to 65% of them seen only once. In regard to this clonotype: Antigen: not known.

The source material was sorted CD4+, CD8+, or CD8+CD57+ T cells (not recorded which) from PBMCs. The chain links TRBV19 to TRBJ2-6; D call uncertain. This receptor was identified in a human donor with aplastic anemia. As DNA, the CDR3 is TGTGCCAGTAGTATAGCAGCACCTGGGGCCAACGTCCTGACTTTC. Translated, it gives CASSIAAPGANVLTF. Full variable domain (missing parts from reference TRBV19 and TRBJ2-6): DGGITQSPKYLFRKEGQNVTLSCEQNLNHDAMYWYRQDPGQGLRLIYYSQIVNDFQKGDIAEGYSVSREKKESFPLTVTSAQKNPTAFYLCASSIAAPGANVLTFGAGSRLTVL.